Listed here are 31 T cell receptor beta chains from one sample, sequenced in a study of T cell responses to AZD1222 COVID-19 vaccine. The repertoire was sequenced with immunoSEQ multiplex PCR; TCRdb's copy has only in-frame clones and lacks some. The data contain 150,000 to 200,000 clones, 85% to 95% of them singletons. Specimen: peripheral blood, collected on day 0 of AZD1222 vaccination. These receptors all stem from an adult in good health.

The chain joins TRBV30 to TRBJ2-3; 9 bases fit TRBD1. The V and J ends lost 1 base and 2 bases, in that order; junction bases with no gene match: 4. CDR3 size: 15 residues. Per the germline V gene, CDR1 is GTSNPN and CDR2 is SVGIG (reference sequence). CDR3 sequence (DNA): TGTGCCTGGAGTGGAGGACAGGGGTTCACAGATACGCAGTATTTT. Protein: CAWSGGQGFTDTQYF.

The chain joins TRBV5-1 to TRBJ2-4, with unresolved D. The CDR3 sequence is 14 residues long. Between the trimmed V and J ends, which lost 4 bases and 2 bases, there was a span of 10 bases. Germline-derived CDR1 and CDR2 are SGHRS and YFSETQ. The CDR3 loop reads CASSPGRSKNIQYF. The CDR3 DNA sequence: TGCGCCAGCAGCCCAGGCCGATCCAAAAACATTCAGTACTTC. The variable domain in full, with the rest retrieved from reference TRBV5-1 and TRBJ2-4, is KAGVTQTPRYLIKTRGQQVTLSCSPISGHRSVSWYQQTPGQGLQFLFEYFSETQRNKGNFPGRFSGRQFSNSRSEMNVSTLELGDSALYLCASSPGRSKNIQYFGAGTRLSVL.

This chain links TRBV18 with TRBJ1-3; 9 nucleotides match TRBD1. With V trimmed by 5 bases and J by 2 bases, 4 bases remained unmatched. The CDR3 covers 15 residues. Germline-derived CDR1 and CDR2 are KGHSH and LQKENI. DNA of the CDR3: TGTGCCAGCTCAACAGGGACAGGGCCTGGAAACACCATATATTTT. Its translation is CASSTGTGPGNTIYF. Full variable domain (outside the CDR3, taken from reference TRBV18 and TRBJ1-3): NAGVMQNPRHLVRRRGQEARLRCSPMKGHSHVYWYRQLPEEGLKFMVYLQKENIIDESGMPKERFSAEFPKEGPSILRIQQVVRGDSAAYFCASSTGTGPGNTIYFGEGSWLTVV.

This clone was observed a single time. The rearrangement joins TRBV7-8 to TRBJ1-5; D call uncertain. Germline V lookup: CDR1 SGHVS, CDR2 FQNEAQ. V lost 5 bases, J lost 4 bases, and 12 bases lay in between. CDR3 length: 14 residues. The CDR3 sequence is CASSQAERNQPQHF. In nucleotides, the CDR3 is TGTGCCAGCAGCCAGGCCGAGAGGAATCAGCCCCAGCATTTT.

There are a few counts of this clone. The chain employs TRBV2 and TRBJ1-5; tentatively, D is TRBD1 (6 bases). Germline V lookup: CDR1 SNHLY, CDR2 FYNNEI. V was trimmed by 3 bases and J by 7 bases, leaving 13 bases between them. The CDR3 covers 14 residues. The CDR3 loop is CASSETGVGQPQHF. CDR3 nucleotide sequence: TGTGCCAGCAGTGAGACAGGAGTCGGGCAGCCCCAGCATTTT.

This sequence joins TRBV2 and TRBJ1-2, with D perhaps TRBD1 (5 bases). Germline CDR1 SNHLY, CDR2 FYNNEI. This CDR3 has 14 residues. V lost 8 bases to trimming and J lost 4 bases, with 17 bases between them. In nucleotides, the CDR3 is TGTGCCAGCGGTAAAGGGCAGGGCCCCTATGGCTACACCTTC. This gives the protein CASGKGQGPYGYTF.

This chain uses TRBV5-4 with TRBJ2-6; tentative D call: TRBD2 (7 bases). Germline V gene lookup returns CDR1 SGHNT and CDR2 YYREEE (reference sequence). Trimming left V 0 bases short and J 0 bases short, with 13 bases between. This CDR3 is built from 18 residues. DNA for the CDR3: TGTGCCAGCAGCTTGGTTGCGGGGGCGAGCTCTGGGGCCAACGTCCTGACTTTC. Amino acids: CASSLVAGASSGANVLTF.

The V gene is TRBV24-1, the J gene TRBJ2-7; 7 nucleotides agree with TRBD1. J gave up 0 bases and V 0 bases, and 13 bases lay outside the gene matches. The CDR3 is 19 amino acids. Germline CDR1 is KGHDR and CDR2 is SFDVKD. CDR3 in amino acids: CATSDLRAGTATSSYEQYF. CDR3 bases: TGTGCCACCAGTGATTTGCGAGCCGGGACAGCGACCAGCTCCTACGAGCAGTACTTC.

J is TRBJ1-2 and V is TRBV27, with 7 bases lining up with TRBD1. The trim removed 6 bases at V and 2 bases at J, leaving 9 bases unmatched. The germline gives CDR1 MNHEY, CDR2 SMNVEV (reference sequence). The CDR3 loop spans 15 amino acids. The chain's CDR3 is CASRRDLGQNYGYTF. The CDR3, as DNA: TGTGCCAGCAGACGCGACCTGGGACAGAACTATGGCTACACCTTC.

The V gene is TRBV7-3, the J gene TRBJ2-2; TRBD1 might be the D (8 bases). V dropped 8 bases and J dropped 5 bases, with 12 bases sitting between them. The length of the CDR3 is 13 residues. Looked up from germline, CDR1 is SGHTA and CDR2 is FQGTGA. CDR3 residues: CASGQGGTGELFF. CDR3 nucleotides: TGTGCCAGCGGACAGGGAGGGACCGGGGAGCTGTTTTTT.

On this clone itself: The sample has other DNA sequences that encode this CDR3 too. The chain employs TRBV6-5 and TRBJ2-5; D perhaps matches TRBD1 (5 bases). Germline assignment: CDR1 MNHEY and CDR2 SVGAGI. CDR3 length: 12 residues. The V end was cut by 2 bases, the J end by 5 bases, with 6 bases between. The CDR3 protein is CASSYRGETQYF. In DNA form, the CDR3 reads TGTGCCAGCAGTTACAGGGGTGAGACCCAGTACTTC.

The V call is TRBV18, the J call TRBJ1-1; D unresolved. CDR1 KGHSH and CDR2 LQKENI come from the germline V gene. This CDR3 has 18 amino acids. V was pared by 3 bases and J by 4 bases, with 24 bases between. CDR3 in amino acids: CASSPPFLYQKQSTEAFF. CDR3 coding DNA: TGTGCCAGCTCACCTCCCTTCCTCTACCAAAAACAGAGCACTGAAGCTTTCTTT.

This clone occurred a few times. This CDR3 is CASSLSSLDQPQHF. As DNA, the CDR3 is TGTGCCAGCAGTTTAAGCAGTTTGGATCAGCCCCAGCATTTT. The chain recombines TRBV6-2 or TRBV6-3 with TRBJ1-5; D not resolved. V was shortened by 4 bases and J by 5 bases, with 12 bases between the two germline ends. The CDR3 sequence is 14 residues long. In germline, CDR1 is MNHEY, CDR2 SVGEGT.

The chain employs TRBV7-6 and TRBJ2-5, with D perhaps matching TRBD1 (6 bases). The CDR3 sequence is 13 residues long. V gave up 6 bases and J gave up 4 bases, with 12 bases separating them. Germline CDR1 SGHVS, CDR2 FNYEAQ. The DNA for the CDR3 is TGTGCCAGCAGTTTCACAGGGATAGAGACCCAGTACTTC. This sequence encodes CASSFTGIETQYF.

The gene calls are TRBV11-2 and TRBJ1-2; possibly TRBD1 for D (5 bases). With 4 bases removed from V and 4 bases from J, the gap between germline ends came to 13 bases. This CDR3 is 14 amino acids long. Per germline, CDR1 SGHAT and CDR2 FQNNGV. The CDR3 nucleotides are TGTGCCAGCAGCTCCCAGGGTCTCGGCTATGGCTACACCTTC. As protein: CASSSQGLGYGYTF.

V is TRBV3-1 (or the pseudogene TRBV3-2) and J is TRBJ1-5; TRBD1 might be the D (6 bases). CDR3 length: 14 amino acids. The germline gives CDR1 LGHDT, CDR2 YNNKEL (reference sequence). Trimming removed 1 base from V and 7 bases from J, with 11 bases in between. For the CDR3, the DNA is TGTGCCAGCAGCCAAGCTCGGGACAACCAGCCCCAGCATTTT. Translation: CASSQARDNQPQHF.

This clone was counted once. V and J are TRBV2 and TRBJ1-5, with 7 nucleotides matching TRBD1. This CDR3 is 15 amino acids long. The germline V gene has CDR1 SNHLY and CDR2 FYNNEI. With 6 bases clipped from V and 2 bases from J, the junction kept 7 bases outside the gene matches. The chain's CDR3 is CASSFTGTGNQPQHF. CDR3 in DNA: TGTGCCAGCAGCTTCACCGGGACAGGCAATCAGCCCCAGCATTTT.

The chain combines TRBV7-3 with TRBJ2-1, with D perhaps TRBD1 or TRBD2 (5 bases each). Between the trimmed V and J ends, which lost 3 bases and 4 bases, there was a span of 7 bases. The germline V gene encodes CDR1 SGHTA and CDR2 FQGTGA. The CDR3 sequence is 13 residues long. The chain's CDR3 is CASSFGGYNEQFF. The CDR3 DNA reads as TGTGCCAGCAGCTTTGGGGGTTACAATGAGCAGTTCTTC.

This chain joins TRBV4-2 and TRBJ1-2; tentatively, D is TRBD1 (5 bases). Looked up from germline, CDR1 is LGHNA and CDR2 is YNFKEQ. The CDR3 runs to 14 residues. V lost 4 bases, J lost 1 base, and 10 bases lay in between. CDR3: CASSRDGGNYGYTF. CDR3 nucleotide sequence: TGTGCCAGCAGCCGAGATGGGGGTAACTATGGCTACACCTTC.

This clone occurred once. The chain employs TRBV5-8 and TRBJ1-2; the D is unclear. CDR1 and CDR2 from the germline V gene are SGHTS and YDEGEE. The CDR3 is 13 residues long. Trimming shortened V by 7 bases and J by 2 bases, and 12 bases separated the two germline ends. The CDR3 reads CASFHPGNYGYTF. The DNA for the CDR3 is TGTGCCAGCTTTCATCCCGGCAACTATGGCTACACCTTC.

The table lists this clone with a few counts. This chain links TRBV11-3 with TRBJ1-4; unclear D gene. Germline V CDR1 and CDR2: SGHNT, YENEEA. V was cut by 5 bases and J by 0 bases, with 25 bases left in between. This CDR3 has 20 residues. The CDR3 is CASSPVVGRSYYPTNEKLFF. CDR3 DNA sequence: TGTGCCAGCAGCCCTGTGGTGGGCAGATCCTACTACCCAACTAATGAAAAACTGTTTTTT.

The chain has TRBV10-3 and TRBJ1-4; unclear D gene. CDR1 is ENHRY, CDR2 SYGVKD, per germline. The CDR3 sequence is 13 residues long. V lost 6 bases to trimming and J lost 10 bases, with 15 bases between them. For the CDR3, the DNA is TGTGCCATCAGCGCTGGAGCTTCCGGAAAACTGTTTTTT. This encodes CAISAGASGKLFF.

The chain couples TRBV5-1 to TRBJ2-7, with 12 bases matching TRBD2. The J segment lost 4 bases and the V segment lost 7 bases, leaving 9 bases of the junction unmatched. The CDR3 has 15 amino acids. The germline CDR1 and CDR2 sequences are SGHRS and YFSETQ. The CDR3 loop reads CASGIASGGEYEQYF. CDR3 DNA: TGCGCCAGCGGCATAGCTAGCGGGGGGGAGTACGAGCAGTACTTC.

The chain couples TRBV5-1 to TRBJ1-6, with TRBD1 matching 8 bases. Per the germline V gene, CDR1 is SGHRS and CDR2 is YFSETQ. The CDR3 has 17 residues. V lost 0 bases to trimming and J lost 10 bases; unmatched junction nucleotides: 12. CDR3 sequence (DNA): TGCGCCAGCAGCTTGGCTTCAGGACAGGGCGGCAGCTCACCCCTCCACTTT. This encodes CASSLASGQGGSSPLHF. The entire variable domain, with the rest obtained from reference TRBV5-1 and TRBJ1-6, is as follows: KAGVTQTPRYLIKTRGQQVTLSCSPISGHRSVSWYQQTPGQGLQFLFEYFSETQRNKGNFPGRFSGRQFSNSRSEMNVSTLELGDSALYLCASSLASGQGGSSPLHFGNGTRLTVT.

This CDR3 reads CATSRASVAGGETQYF. The CDR3 bases are TGTGCCACCAGCAGAGCTTCCGTCGCGGGGGGAGAGACCCAGTACTTC. V and J are TRBV15 and TRBJ2-5, with 8 nucleotides matching TRBD2. V shed 1 base and J 4 bases; nucleotides not matched to a gene: 8. Germline assignment: CDR1 LNHNV and CDR2 YYDKDF (reference sequence). This CDR3 has 16 residues.

The genes are TRBV5-6 and TRBJ2-7; D might be TRBD2 (5 bases). V lost 6 bases and J 2 bases, leaving 27 bases between the germline ends. The length of the CDR3 is 18 residues. Germline assignment: CDR1 SGHDT and CDR2 YYEEEE. The CDR3 DNA reads as TGTGCCAGCACCCGGGGAGAGGGCCGATTCCGGGTAACCTACGAGCAGTACTTC. This translates into CASTRGEGRFRVTYEQYF.

CDR3 sequence: CASSFDGLYGYTF. The CDR3 DNA reads TGTGCCAGCAGTTTCGACGGTCTCTATGGCTACACCTTC. This chain links TRBV12-3 or TRBV12-4 with TRBJ1-2; D uncertain. The length of the CDR3 is 13 residues. V lost 3 bases and J lost 4, with 9 bases in between.

The chain uses TRBV15 and TRBJ1-2; D is undetermined. The germline CDR1 and CDR2 sequences are LNHNV and YYDKDF (reference sequence). The V and J ends lost 2 bases and 6 bases respectively, with 10 bases between them. The CDR3 totals 13 residues. The CDR3 sequence is CATSRTGRDGYTF. DNA of the CDR3: TGTGCCACCAGCAGAACCGGGAGAGATGGCTACACCTTC.

The rearrangement uses TRBV7-3 and TRBJ1-2; TRBD1 matches 9 bases. The V gene's germline CDR1 is SGHTA and CDR2 FQGTGA. CDR3 length equals 15 residues. V dropped 5 bases and J dropped 2; count of bases not matched to a gene: 6. The CDR3, as DNA: TGTGCCAGCAGCGTCGGGACAGGGACGAACTATGGCTACACCTTC. It codes for CASSVGTGTNYGYTF.

Written as DNA, the CDR3 is TGTGCCAGCAGTTACACCAGCGGGGACTACGAGCAGTACTTC. Amino acids: CASSYTSGDYEQYF. V is TRBV6-5 and J is TRBJ2-7, with TRBD2 matching over 7 bases. The germline V gene has CDR1 MNHEY and CDR2 SVGAGI. The CDR3 is made up of 14 amino acids. V shed 2 bases, J shed 3 bases, and the junction held 4 bases outside the gene matches.

This clone was seen only a few times. V and J are TRBV7-2 and TRBJ2-7; D gene uncertain. V was pared by 5 bases and J by 3 bases, with 8 bases between. This CDR3 is 12 amino acids long. Germline V gene lookup returns CDR1 SGHTA and CDR2 FQGNSA. CDR3 amino acids: CASSLALYEQYF. The CDR3 nucleotides read TGTGCCAGCAGCCTGGCCCTCTACGAGCAGTACTTC.